This T cell receptor beta chain was profiled in a study of type 1 and type 2 diabetes patients. Standard classification criteria confirmed type 1 or type 2 diabetes in all patients. Each participant gave 8 to 10 milliliters of peripheral blood. Amplification started from genomic DNA. The TCR beta CDR3 region was amplified using 30 forward and 13 reverse primers. TCRdb re-derived calls from the multiplex PCR reads in MiXCR, one entry per CDR3 protein. The repertoire holds 250,000 to 300,000 distinct CDR3 sequences, more than 40% seen once, with approximately 15% in the top ten. The germline CDR1 and CDR2 sequences are MGHDK and SYGVNS. Trimming cost V 6 bases and J 1 base, with 15 bases left between them. The CDR3 spans 15 residues. Overall study findings and caveats: With limited T2D and control samples, some T1D-only expanded clones may not be T1D-specific.

With regard to this clonotype: Its antigen is unidentified.

The chain couples TRBV25-1 to TRBJ1-1; D unresolved. Sequencing was performed on peripheral blood mononuclear cells (PBMCs). This TCR came from a man aged 18 to 29 with type 2 diabetes. This CDR3 reads CASSPIETPNTEAFF. The CDR3 bases are TGTGCCAGCAGCCCCATCGAGACACCGAACACTGAAGCTTTCTTT.